This is a list of T cell receptor beta chains from one sample in a study of T cells in Graves' hyperthyroidism and ophthalmopathy. TCRdb independently ran MiXCR on the multiplex PCR reads; one entry per CDR3 protein. The table shows more than 500,000 distinct CDR3 sequences, with about 15% occurring only once. Source material: blood. All receptors derive from a woman in her 40s with Graves' ophthalmopathy. CDR3s include the opening cysteine and the closing phenylalanine or tryptophan. A D gene is named only where the DNA matches it firmly. Clone size, where shown, is once, few, many, or a class for clones that have expanded.

TGTGCCAGCAGTGTCGCCACAGGGGGGAAAGCTTTCTTT,CASSVATGGKAFF,many,TRBJ1-1,TRBV12-3/TRBV12-4,TRBD1
TGTGCCAGCAGTTTTTCTCCCGGGACAGGGGTCCACGAGCAGTACTTC,CASSFSPGTGVHEQYF,-,TRBJ2-7,TRBV27,TRBD1
TGTGCCGGCAGTCAGACAGCGGGCGAGCAGTACTTC,CAGSQTAGEQYF,few,TRBJ2-7,TRBV6-1,-
TGTGCCAGCAGGGACAGGGGGCACGAGCAGTACTTC,CASRDRGHEQYF,many,TRBJ2-7,TRBV28,TRBD1
TGTGCCAGCAGCTCTAAGACAGGCTACAATGAGCAGTTCTTC,CASSSKTGYNEQFF,few,TRBJ2-1,TRBV12-3/TRBV12-4,-
TGCGCCAGCAGCCTACAGGGGTCGAGTGGGGCCAACGTCCTGACTTTC,CASSLQGSSGANVLTF,many,TRBJ2-6,TRBV5-1,TRBD1
TGTGCCAGCAGTTTAGAGTCCCCCGGCGGGCAGCCCCAGCATTTT,CASSLESPGGQPQHF,-,TRBJ1-5,TRBV28,-
TGTGCCAGCAGTTTATGGCCCAGGGACCACGAGCAGTACTTC,CASSLWPRDHEQYF,many,TRBJ2-7,TRBV12-3/TRBV12-4,-
TGTGCCAGCAAGGGACCGCCGGGACCGAAGATTTCCTACGAGCAGTACTTC,CASKGPPGPKISYEQYF,many,TRBJ2-7,TRBV6-1,-
TGTGCCAGCAGCTCACAACAGGGGGCTGGAAACACCATATATTTT,CASSSQQGAGNTIYF,few,TRBJ1-3,TRBV5-6,TRBD1
TGTGCCACCAGCAGGATCACCACAAATCAGCCCCAGCATTTT,CATSRITTNQPQHF,many,TRBJ1-5,TRBV15,-
TGTGCCAGCAGTGAAGAGACAGGGTATCAGCCCCAGCATTTT,CASSEETGYQPQHF,many,TRBJ1-5,TRBV2,TRBD1
TGTGCCAGCAGTTACGGCGCAGGGGTTTACGAGCAGTACTTC,CASSYGAGVYEQYF,-,TRBJ2-7,TRBV6-5,-
TGTGCCAGCAGTGGAAACAGGGGGCGAGAGACCCAGTACTTC,CASSGNRGRETQYF,many,TRBJ2-5,TRBV28,TRBD1
TGTGCCAGCAGCTTACCTGGGGGGACGAACACTGAAGCTTTCTTT,CASSLPGGTNTEAFF,-,TRBJ1-1,TRBV7-2,-
TGTGCCAGCAGCTTAGGAGGGAGAGCGGTCGGGGAGCTGTTTTTT,CASSLGGRAVGELFF,many,TRBJ2-2,TRBV11-3,-
TGCGCCAGCAGCCAGGCCGAGACAGGGAGGGACGGCTACACCTTC,CASSQAETGRDGYTF,-,TRBJ1-2,TRBV4-3,TRBD1
TGTGCCAGCAGTTTATGGGGTCTAGCGGGCTACGAGCAGTACTTC,CASSLWGLAGYEQYF,many,TRBJ2-7,TRBV12-3/TRBV12-4,TRBD2
TGTGCCATTATAACATCTAGCTTAAAGACCCAGCACTTC,CAIITSSLKTQHF,-,TRBJ2-5,TRBV6-1,-
TGCGCCAGCAGCTTGGAATCCCCTATCTCCTACGAGCAGTACTTC,CASSLESPISYEQYF,-,TRBJ2-7,TRBV5-1,-
TGCAGCGTTACCGGGACAGCGAACACCGGGGAGCTGTTTTTT,CSVTGTANTGELFF,many,TRBJ2-2,TRBV29-1,TRBD1
TGTGCCAGCACCCGGGCGATGGGAAACACTGAAGCTTTCTTT,CASTRAMGNTEAFF,many,TRBJ1-1,TRBV6-5,-
TGTGCCAGCAGCTTATCCAACAGGGGGTATTACGAGCAGTACTTC,CASSLSNRGYYEQYF,many,TRBJ2-7,TRBV7-9,TRBD1
TGTGCCAGCAGTTCGGACAATAACTATGGCTACACCTTC,CASSSDNNYGYTF,many,TRBJ1-2,TRBV12-3/TRBV12-4,-
TGCAGTGCTAGAGCGACAGGGGCAATCTCTGGGGCCAACGTCCTGACTTTC,CSARATGAISGANVLTF,many,TRBJ2-6,TRBV20-1,TRBD1
TGTGCCAGCAAGTTAGACAACGGGGAGACCCAGTACTTC,CASKLDNGETQYF,many,TRBJ2-5,TRBV6-2/TRBV6-3,-
TGTGCCAGCAGTCCCCGGGCCATACAAATCTCTGGGGCCAACGTCCTGACTTTC,CASSPRAIQISGANVLTF,many,TRBJ2-6,TRBV6-4,-
TGCGCCAGCAGCTGGAACGGACAGGGCACTGAAGCTTTCTTT,CASSWNGQGTEAFF,-,TRBJ1-1,TRBV5-1,TRBD1
TGCGCCAGCAGCTTGGTTCCGAATCAGCCCCAGCATTTT,CASSLVPNQPQHF,many,TRBJ1-5,TRBV5-1,-
TGTGCCAGCAGCCCCCGGGACAGGGGCGAGCAGTACTTC,CASSPRDRGEQYF,many,TRBJ2-7,TRBV11-2,TRBD1
TGTGCCAGCAGCACCAACCCTAGCGGGAGGGACGGTGCGAGAGAGACCCAGTACTTC,CASSTNPSGRDGARETQYF,many,TRBJ2-5,TRBV27,TRBD2
TGTGCCAGCACCGGACGCCTCCAAGAGACCCAGTACTTC,CASTGRLQETQYF,many,TRBJ2-5,TRBV2,-
TGTGCCAGCAGTCGAGAGGACGAGCAGTACTTC,CASSREDEQYF,many,TRBJ2-7,TRBV6-1,-
TGTGCCAGCAGCCAAGAAGGACTAGCGGCTACGCAGTATTTT,CASSQEGLAATQYF,few,TRBJ2-3,TRBV14,TRBD2
TGCGGTGCTAGAGATTCCCTCGACGGGAGGGGACAAGAGACCCAGTACTTC,CGARDSLDGRGQETQYF,few,TRBJ2-5,TRBV20-1,TRBD2
TGTGCCAGCAGCTTCCTAGCGGGAGTCGGTACAGATACGCAGTATTTT,CASSFLAGVGTDTQYF,-,TRBJ2-3,TRBV7-8,TRBD2
TGTGCCAGCAGTTACTCGAGCGTAACCTACGAGCAGTACTTC,CASSYSSVTYEQYF,many,TRBJ2-7,TRBV6-5,-
TGTGCCAGCAGTATGTTAGGGTCCAGGTTCGGGCCCCAGCATTTT,CASSMLGSRFGPQHF,-,TRBJ1-5,TRBV2,-
TGTGCCAGCCTTCAAATCGGGGCGAACACCGGGGAGCTGTTTTTT,CASLQIGANTGELFF,-,TRBJ2-2,TRBV27,-
TGCGCCAGCAGCCAAGGGAGCCCCCAAGAGACCCAGTACTTC,CASSQGSPQETQYF,many,TRBJ2-5,TRBV4-1,-
TGCGCCAGCAGCCCCGGGACAGGGGGTACTGAAGCTTTCTTT,CASSPGTGGTEAFF,many,TRBJ1-1,TRBV5-1,TRBD1
TGCAGCGTTGCAGTCCCTAACTATGGCTACACCTTC,CSVAVPNYGYTF,many,TRBJ1-2,TRBV29-1,-
TGTGCCAGCAGTCCAAGGACAGGGAGGGGCTACGAGCAGTACTTC,CASSPRTGRGYEQYF,many,TRBJ2-7,TRBV27,-
TGTGCCAGTAGTCGCCCGGGACTAGCGGGAGACGAGCAGTACTTC,CASSRPGLAGDEQYF,many,TRBJ2-7,TRBV19,TRBD2
TGTGCCAGCAGTGGAGCGGGGGCGGAGACCCAGTACTTC,CASSGAGAETQYF,many,TRBJ2-5,TRBV12-3/TRBV12-4,TRBD2
TGTGCCAGCAGCCAAGAATTAAAAAACAGAGCTAACTATGGCTACACCTTC,CASSQELKNRANYGYTF,few,TRBJ1-2,TRBV4-2,-
TGTGCCACGGTATCTGGGGCCAACGTCCTGACTTTC,CATVSGANVLTF,many,TRBJ2-6,TRBV28,-
TGCGCCAGCAGCTTGGGGACGTCGGGAAACACCATATATTTT,CASSLGTSGNTIYF,few,TRBJ1-3,TRBV5-1,-